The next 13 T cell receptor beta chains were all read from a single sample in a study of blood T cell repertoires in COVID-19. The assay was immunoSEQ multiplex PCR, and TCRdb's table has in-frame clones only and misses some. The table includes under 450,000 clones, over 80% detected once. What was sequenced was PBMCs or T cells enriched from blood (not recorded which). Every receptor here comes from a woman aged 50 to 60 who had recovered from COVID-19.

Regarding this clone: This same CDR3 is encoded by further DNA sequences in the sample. CDR3 in DNA: TGTGCCAGCTCACCAGGGACAGCTACCAACACCGGGGAGCTGTTTTTT. Protein product: CASSPGTATNTGELFF. This chain uses TRBV18 with TRBJ2-2; TRBD1 agrees at 7 bases. J was trimmed by 2 bases and V by 2 bases; bases with no gene match: 5. The length of the CDR3 is 16 residues. From germline, CDR1 is KGHSH and CDR2 LQKENI.

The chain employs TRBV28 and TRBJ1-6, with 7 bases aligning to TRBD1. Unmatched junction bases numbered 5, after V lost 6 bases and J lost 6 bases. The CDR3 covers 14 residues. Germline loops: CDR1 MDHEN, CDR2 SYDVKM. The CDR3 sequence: CASSPDRVNSPLHF. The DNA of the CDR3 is TGTGCCAGCAGCCCCGACAGGGTTAATTCACCCCTCCACTTT.

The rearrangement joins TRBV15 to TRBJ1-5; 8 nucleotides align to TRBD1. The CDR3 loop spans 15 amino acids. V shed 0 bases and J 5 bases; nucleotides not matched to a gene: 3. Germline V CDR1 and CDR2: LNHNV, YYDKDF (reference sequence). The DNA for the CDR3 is TGTGCCACCAGCAGAGATTTGACAGGGGATCAGCCCCAGCATTTT. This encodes CATSRDLTGDQPQHF.

This chain's CDR3 is CASSAGQQRTDTQYF. The CDR3 region has the DNA TGTGCCAGCAGTGCGGGACAGCAACGCACAGATACGCAGTATTTT. The gene calls are TRBV2 and TRBJ2-3, with TRBD1 matching over 7 bases. Germline CDR1 reads SNHLY; CDR2 reads FYNNEI. The CDR3 consists of 15 residues. The junction had 5 bases not matched to a gene; V was cut back by 4 bases and J by 1 base.

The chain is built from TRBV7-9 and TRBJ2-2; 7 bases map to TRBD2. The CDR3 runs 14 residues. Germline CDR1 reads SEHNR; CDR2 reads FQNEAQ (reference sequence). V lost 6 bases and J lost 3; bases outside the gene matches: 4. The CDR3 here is CASRWLADTGELFF. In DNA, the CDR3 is TGTGCCAGCAGATGGCTAGCGGACACCGGGGAGCTGTTTTTT.

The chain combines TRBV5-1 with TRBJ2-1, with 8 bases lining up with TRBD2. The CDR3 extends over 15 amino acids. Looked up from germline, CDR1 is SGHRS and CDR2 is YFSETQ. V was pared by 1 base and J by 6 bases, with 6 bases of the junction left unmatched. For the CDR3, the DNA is TGCGCCAGCAGCTTGTCGCCGGGAGGGATCAATGAGCAGTTCTTC. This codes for CASSLSPGGINEQFF. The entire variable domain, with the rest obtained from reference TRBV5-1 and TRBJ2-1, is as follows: KAGVTQTPRYLIKTRGQQVTLSCSPISGHRSVSWYQQTPGQGLQFLFEYFSETQRNKGNFPGRFSGRQFSNSRSEMNVSTLELGDSALYLCASSLSPGGINEQFFGPGTRLTVL.

CDR3: CATSDRQGRTTDTQYF. The CDR3 coding sequence is TGTGCCACCAGTGACAGACAGGGACGGACAACAGATACGCAGTATTTT. The chain links TRBV24-1 to TRBJ2-3, with TRBD1 identical over 7 bases. V lost 4 bases, J lost 3 bases, and 9 bases stayed unmatched. Looked up from germline, CDR1 is KGHDR and CDR2 is SFDVKD. The CDR3 spans 16 residues.

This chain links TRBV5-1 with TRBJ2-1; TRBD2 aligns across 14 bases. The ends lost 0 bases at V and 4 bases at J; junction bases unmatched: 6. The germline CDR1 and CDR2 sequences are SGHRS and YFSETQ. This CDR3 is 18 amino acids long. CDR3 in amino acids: CASSLEGLAGARYNEQFF. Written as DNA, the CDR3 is TGCGCCAGCAGCTTGGAGGGACTAGCGGGAGCTCGTTACAATGAGCAGTTCTTC.

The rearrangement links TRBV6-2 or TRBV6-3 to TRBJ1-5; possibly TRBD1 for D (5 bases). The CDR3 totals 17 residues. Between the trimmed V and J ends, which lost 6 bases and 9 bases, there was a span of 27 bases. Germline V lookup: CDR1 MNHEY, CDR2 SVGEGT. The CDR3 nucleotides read TGTGCCAGCAGCCAGGACAAAGGGTGGTCGGGCTGGCGGCCCCAGCATTTT. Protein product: CASSQDKGWSGWRPQHF.

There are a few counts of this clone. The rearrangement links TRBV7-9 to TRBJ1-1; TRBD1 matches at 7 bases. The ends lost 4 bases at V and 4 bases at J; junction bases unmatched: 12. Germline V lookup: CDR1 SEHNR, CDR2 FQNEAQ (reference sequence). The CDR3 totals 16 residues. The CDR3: CASSSLGQPGATEAFF. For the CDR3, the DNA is TGTGCCAGCAGCTCATTGGGACAGCCCGGGGCCACTGAAGCTTTCTTT.

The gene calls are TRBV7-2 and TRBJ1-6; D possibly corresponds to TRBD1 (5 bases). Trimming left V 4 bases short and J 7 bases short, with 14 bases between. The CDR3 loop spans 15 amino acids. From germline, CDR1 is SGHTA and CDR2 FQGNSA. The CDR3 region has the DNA TGTGCCAGCAGCTCTCAGGTGGGGGGGAATTCACCCCTCCACTTT. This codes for CASSSQVGGNSPLHF. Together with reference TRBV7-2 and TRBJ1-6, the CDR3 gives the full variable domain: GAGVSQSPSNKVTEKGKDVELRCDPISGHTALYWYRQSLGQGLEFLIYFQGNSAPDKSGLPSDRFSAERTGGSVSTLTIQRTQQEDSAVYLCASSSQVGGNSPLHFGNGTRLTVT.

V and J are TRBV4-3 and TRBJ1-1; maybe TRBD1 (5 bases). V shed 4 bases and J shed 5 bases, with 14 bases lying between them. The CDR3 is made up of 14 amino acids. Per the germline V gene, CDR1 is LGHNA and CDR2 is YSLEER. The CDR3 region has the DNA TGCGCCAGCAGCCCGGGGGTAAGTGGGACTGAAGCTTTCTTT. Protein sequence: CASSPGVSGTEAFF.

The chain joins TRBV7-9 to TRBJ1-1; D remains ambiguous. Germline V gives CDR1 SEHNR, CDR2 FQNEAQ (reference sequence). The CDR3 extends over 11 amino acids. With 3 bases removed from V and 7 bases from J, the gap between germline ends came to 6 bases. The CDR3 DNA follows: TGTGCCAGCAGCTTCCCCAATGAAGCTTTCTTT. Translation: CASSFPNEAFF.